Sequencing of this TCR beta chain was carried out in a study of T cells in Graves' hyperthyroidism and ophthalmopathy. TCR beta CDR3 regions were amplified from RNA transcripts. With the HTBI primer set, the TCR CDR3 went through a first round of RT-PCR. TCRdb called the multiplex PCR reads again in MiXCR, with one record for every CDR3 protein. The table shows 240,000 or so distinct CDR3 sequences, with 15% to 20% occurring only once. In this sample, this clonotype turned up many times. Diagnoses used clinical symptoms, serum thyroxine and TRAb, thyroid ultrasound and orbital computed tomography. The CDR3 covers 13 residues. Looked up from germline, CDR1 is GTSNPN and CDR2 is SVGIG (reference sequence). The trim removed 8 bases at V and 8 bases at J, leaving 6 bases unmatched.

Sequencing input: blood. V is TRBV30 and J is TRBJ1-4, with 12 bases identical to TRBD1. This receptor was taken from a woman younger than 30 with Graves' ophthalmopathy. The CDR3 bases are TGTGCCATCGGGACAGGGGGCAGGGAAAAACTGTTTTTT. Amino acids: CAIGTGGREKLFF.